The T cell receptor beta chain described here comes from a study of identical twins. Per germline, CDR1 SQVTM and CDR2 ANQGSEA. J lost 4 bases, V lost 7 bases, and 14 bases had no gene match. CDR3 size: 15 residues. This clonotype occurred many times. No antigen is known for it. Study conclusions and caveats: Twins' surplus sharing was weaker for beta out-of-frame sequences.

TCRdb re-called the 5' RACE reads through MiXCR, storing one row per CDR3 protein. The repertoire holds fewer than 250,000 distinct CDR3 sequences, with more than 6.5% as singletons. The same sample was also studied in work on yellow fever vaccine responses in identical twins.

The receptor was isolated from a woman in her late teens or twenties in good health. V and J are TRBV29-1 and TRBJ2-7; 9 bases line up with TRBD1. Sequencing was carried out using memory (CD45RO+) T cells sorted from blood. The CDR3 DNA is TGCAGCGCGGGACAGGGAAGCTCGCGGAGTTACGAGCAGTACTTC. Protein: CSAGQGSSRSYEQYF.